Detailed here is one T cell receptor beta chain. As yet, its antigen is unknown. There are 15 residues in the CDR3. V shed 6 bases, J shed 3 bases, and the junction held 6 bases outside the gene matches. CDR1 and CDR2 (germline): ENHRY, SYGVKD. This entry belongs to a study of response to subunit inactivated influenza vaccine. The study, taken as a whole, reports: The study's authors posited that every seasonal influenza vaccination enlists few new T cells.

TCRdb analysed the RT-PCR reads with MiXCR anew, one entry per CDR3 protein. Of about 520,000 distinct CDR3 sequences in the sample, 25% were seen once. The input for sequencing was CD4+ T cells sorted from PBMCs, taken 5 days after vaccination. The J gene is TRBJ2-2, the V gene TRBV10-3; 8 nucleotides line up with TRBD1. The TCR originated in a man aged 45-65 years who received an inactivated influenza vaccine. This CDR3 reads CAISGTGGYTGELFF. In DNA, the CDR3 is TGTGCCATCAGCGGGACAGGAGGTTACACCGGGGAGCTGTTTTTT.